This T cell receptor beta chain was captured by sequencing in a study of graft-versus-host responses after intestinal transplantation (dated by TCRdb to 2020 to 2023). About the full investigation: Multivisceral, liver-intestinal, or isolated intestinal transplants were received by the recipients. Every recipient was given anti-thymocyte globulin induction, then maintenance tacrolimus and steroids for around three years. Rather than being sequenced by the commercial service, samples from three later patients were sequenced in-house on an Illumina MiSeq and processed with MiXCR. To identify alloreactive clones, pre-transplant mixed lymphocyte reaction products were sequenced and then compared with unstimulated pre-transplant donor and recipient T cells. A cohort of 24 intestinal transplant recipients, including one retransplant, was enrolled, and a few patients lacking pretransplant specimens were excluded. A peak of at least 4% donor T cells among recipient peripheral blood mononuclear cells was the definition used for donor T cell macrochimerism. After intestinal transplantation, graft-versus-host and host-versus-graft alloreactive T cell clones were followed in the graft, circulation and bone marrow using bulk TCR-beta CDR3 sequencing. Broader findings and caveats from the paper: Patients with donor T cell macrochimerism had high GvH to HvG T cell clonal ratios in their allografts. GvH clones were detected in recipient bone marrow, and some appeared earlier in ileal mucosa or blood, consistent with an intestinal mucosal origin. Conclusions were limited by the relatively low number and heterogeneity of intestinal transplant patients. Peak levels of circulating GvH clones were associated with declines in HvG clones early after transplant.

What the time point label conveys for this sample: cells obtained before transplantation from donor or recipient. CD3+CD4+ and CD3+CD8+ populations were FACS-sorted from unstimulated pre-transplant donor and recipient cells taken from spleen or lymph nodes. According to the germline V gene, CDR1 reads MDHEN and CDR2 reads SYDVKM. Trimming leaves V shorter by 6 bases and J shorter by 4 bases, with the junction holding 3 bases beyond the gene matches. Counted from cysteine to phenylalanine, this CDR3 has 13 amino acids. CDR3 DNA is the only sequence kept; it has 39 bases, read in frame from the first base. About this clone itself: Its antigen is currently not known. No clone much larger than this one lies a single base away; base qualities are absent.

The library relied on the immunoSEQ multiplex PCR assay. For most patients, genomic DNA was isolated using the Qiagen DNeasy Blood and Tissue Kit and was shipped frozen to Adaptive Biotechnologies for TCR sequencing. For most patients, high-throughput TCR-beta CDR3 sequencing of genomic DNA was performed by Adaptive Biotechnologies. The published analysis was carried out like this. TCR sequencing data for approximately 17 patients were retrieved from Adaptive's ImmunoSEQ software; a few other patients were processed with MiXCR and VDJtools. To correct CD4 versus CD8 sorting errors, any sequence found in both subsets at a frequency ratio below 5:1 was removed. CDR3 nucleotide sequences shared by donor and recipient were removed because the origin of these sequences could not be assigned. To count as alloreactive, a clone needed at least 2-fold expansion over unstimulated cells and a minimum CFSE-low frequency of 0.002% (template counts) or 0.001% (read counts). Mappable clones were those detected in sequenced pre-transplant spleen, lymph node, or MLR CFSE-low populations of the donor or recipient. Cumulative frequency of alloreactive clones was calculated as a percentage of all sequences weighted by copy number. Drawn from immuneACCESS, this table holds only the in-frame rearrangements with V and J called that TCRdb kept. Clones are partly lost; checked studies trace under half to an unresolved V gene and leave the rest unexplained. From that table come the V and J calls and clone size; the DNA was used to work out D and trimming. The sample yields under 95,000 clones; roughly 80% were counted once. Roughly 0.83% of the sample lies in the top ten.

The sample in question was unstimulated CD4+ T cells sorted from spleen or lymph node cells, obtained before intestinal transplant. The receptor chain draws on TRBV28 and TRBJ2-3, and 8 bases in between align with TRBD1. The sequence was obtained from a human donor who received an intestinal transplant. The CDR3 sequence is CASRQQGADTQYF. Here is the DNA: TGTGCCAGCAGACAACAGGGGGCAGATACGCAGTATTTT.